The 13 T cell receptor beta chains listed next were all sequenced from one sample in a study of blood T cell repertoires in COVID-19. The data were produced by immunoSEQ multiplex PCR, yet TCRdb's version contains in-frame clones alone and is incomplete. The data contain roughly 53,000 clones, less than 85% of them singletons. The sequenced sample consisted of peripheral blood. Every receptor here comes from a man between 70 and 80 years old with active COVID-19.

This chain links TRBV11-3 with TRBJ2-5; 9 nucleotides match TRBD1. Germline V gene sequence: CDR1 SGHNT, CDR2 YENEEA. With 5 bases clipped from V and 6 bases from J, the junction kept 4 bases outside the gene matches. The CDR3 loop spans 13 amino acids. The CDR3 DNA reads TGTGCCAGCAGCCTACAGGGGGCGAAGACCCAGTACTTC. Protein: CASSLQGAKTQYF.

As DNA, the CDR3 is TGTGCCAGCAGCTTAAACAGGAACACCGGGGAGCTGTTTTTT. Protein: CASSLNRNTGELFF. The gene calls are TRBV27 and TRBJ2-2, with D hard to call. The CDR3 covers 14 residues. Germline V CDR1 and CDR2: MNHEY, SMNVEV (reference sequence). The ends were cut back, 6 bases at V and 1 base at J, with 9 bases in the middle.

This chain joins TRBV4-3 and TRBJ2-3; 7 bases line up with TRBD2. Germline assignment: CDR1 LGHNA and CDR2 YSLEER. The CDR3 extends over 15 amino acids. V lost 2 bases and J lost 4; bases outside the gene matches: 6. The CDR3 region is CASSQWRETSDTQYF. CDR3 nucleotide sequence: TGCGCCAGCAGCCAATGGCGGGAGACATCAGATACGCAGTATTTT.

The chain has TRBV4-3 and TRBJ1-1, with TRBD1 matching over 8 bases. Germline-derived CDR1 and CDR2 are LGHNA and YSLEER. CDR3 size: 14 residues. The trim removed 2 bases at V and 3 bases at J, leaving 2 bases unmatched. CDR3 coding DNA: TGCGCCAGCAGCCAAACGGACAGGGACACTGAAGCTTTCTTT. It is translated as CASSQTDRDTEAFF.

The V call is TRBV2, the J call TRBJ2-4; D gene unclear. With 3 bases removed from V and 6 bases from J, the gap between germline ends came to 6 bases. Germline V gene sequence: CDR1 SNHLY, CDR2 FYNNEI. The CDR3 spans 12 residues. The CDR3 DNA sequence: TGTGCCAGCAGTGACGGCGGAAACATTCAGTACTTC. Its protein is CASSDGGNIQYF.

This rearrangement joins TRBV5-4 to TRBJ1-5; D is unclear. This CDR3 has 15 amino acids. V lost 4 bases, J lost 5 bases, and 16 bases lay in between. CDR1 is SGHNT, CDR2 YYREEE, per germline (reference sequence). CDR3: CASSLEKSRDQPQHF. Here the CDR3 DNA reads TGTGCCAGCAGCCTGGAGAAATCCCGCGATCAGCCCCAGCATTTT.

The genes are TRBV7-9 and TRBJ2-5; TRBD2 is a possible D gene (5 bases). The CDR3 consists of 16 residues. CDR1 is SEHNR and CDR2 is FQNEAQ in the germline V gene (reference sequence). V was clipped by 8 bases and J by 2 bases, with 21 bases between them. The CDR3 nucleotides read TGTGCCAGCCCGGGTGATCTCGGGGATAGGCAAGAGACCCAGTACTTC. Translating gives CASPGDLGDRQETQYF.

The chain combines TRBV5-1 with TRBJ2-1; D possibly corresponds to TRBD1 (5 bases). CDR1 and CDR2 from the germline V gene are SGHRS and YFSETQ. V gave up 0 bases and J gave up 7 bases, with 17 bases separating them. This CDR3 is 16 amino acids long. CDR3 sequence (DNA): TGCGCCAGCAGCTTGGGCTCCTCTTCCCAGGGAAATGAGCAGTTCTTC. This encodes CASSLGSSSQGNEQFF.

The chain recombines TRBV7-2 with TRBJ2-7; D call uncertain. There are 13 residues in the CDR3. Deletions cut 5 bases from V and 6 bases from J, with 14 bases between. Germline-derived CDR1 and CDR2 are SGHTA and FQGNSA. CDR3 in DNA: TGTGCCAGCAGCCCCCGCCTAGTGACCGAGCAGTACTTC. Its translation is CASSPRLVTEQYF. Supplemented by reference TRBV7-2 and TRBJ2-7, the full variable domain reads GAGVSQSPSNKVTEKGKDVELRCDPISGHTALYWYRQSLGQGLEFLIYFQGNSAPDKSGLPSDRFSAERTGGSVSTLTIQRTQQEDSAVYLCASSPRLVTEQYFGPGTRLTVT.

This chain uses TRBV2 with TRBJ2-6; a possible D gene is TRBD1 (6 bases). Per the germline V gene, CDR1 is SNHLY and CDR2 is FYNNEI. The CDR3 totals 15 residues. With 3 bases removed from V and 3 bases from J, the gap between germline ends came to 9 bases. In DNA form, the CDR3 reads TGTGCCAGCAGTGATAGGGGGATTGGGGCCAACGTCCTGACTTTC. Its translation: CASSDRGIGANVLTF.

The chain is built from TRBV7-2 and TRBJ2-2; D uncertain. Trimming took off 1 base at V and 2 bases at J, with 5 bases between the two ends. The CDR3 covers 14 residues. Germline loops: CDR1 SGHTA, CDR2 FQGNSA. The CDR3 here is CASSLDRNTGELFF. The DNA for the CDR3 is TGTGCCAGCAGCTTAGACAGAAACACCGGGGAGCTGTTTTTT.

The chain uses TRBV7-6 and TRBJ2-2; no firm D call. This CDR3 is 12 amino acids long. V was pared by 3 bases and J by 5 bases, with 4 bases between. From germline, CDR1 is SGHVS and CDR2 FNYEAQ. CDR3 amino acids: CASSLSTGELFF. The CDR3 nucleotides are TGTGCCAGCAGCTTGTCGACCGGGGAGCTGTTTTTT.

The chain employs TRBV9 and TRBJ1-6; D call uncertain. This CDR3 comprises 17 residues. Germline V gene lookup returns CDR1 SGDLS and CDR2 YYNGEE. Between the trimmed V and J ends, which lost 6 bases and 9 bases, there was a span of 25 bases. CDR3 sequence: CASNSSPGESFGSPLHF. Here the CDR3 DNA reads TGTGCCAGCAACTCGTCCCCCGGGGAGAGTTTCGGTTCACCCCTCCACTTT.